This is a list of T cell receptor beta chains from one sample in a study of cytomegalovirus exposure and HLA in healthy donors. Profiled with immunoSEQ multiplex PCR; TCRdb holds only in-frame clones, not every one. Listed are around 200,000 clones; about 1% falls within the top ten. The sequencing input was PBMCs. The receptors originated from a girl aged 2-10 years in good health and CMV-seropositive. Each CDR3 is given with its conserved first and last residue. The D gene is left open where the match is weak.

>.|TRBJ1-1|TRBV5-1
TGCGCCAGCAGCTCCACCGGACAGATGGACACTGAAGCTTTCTTT
CASSSTGQMDTEAFF
>TRBD1|TRBJ2-7|TRBV19
TGTGCCAGTAGTATAGGGTTGGGGACAGCCTACGAGCAGTACTTC
CASSIGLGTAYEQYF
>.|TRBJ2-7|TRBV28
TGTGCCAGCAGTTTAGGGAGCCGGGTTGCCCTCTACGAGCAGTACTTC
CASSLGSRVALYEQYF
>.|TRBJ1-3|TRBV19
TGTGCCAGTAGTATATGGGAGACCTCTGGAAACACCATATATTTT
CASSIWETSGNTIYF
>.|TRBJ2-1|TRBV5-1
TGCGCCAGCAGCTTGGGGTTTACTAGCTCCTACAATGAGCAGTTCTTC
CASSLGFTSSYNEQFF
>TRBD1|TRBJ1-1|TRBV27
TGTGCCAGCAGTTTAGACAGGGCGAGTGAAGCTTTCTTT
CASSLDRASEAFF
>TRBD2|TRBJ2-1|TRBV30
TGTGCCTGGAGTGACAATCGAGCGGGAGTGCTTTCCTACAATGAGCAGTTCTTC
CAWSDNRAGVLSYNEQFF
>.|TRBJ2-7|TRBV28
TGTGCCAGCAGTCCTCCAAGTAGCGGTTACGAGCAGTACTTC
CASSPPSSGYEQYF
>.|TRBJ1-2|TRBV30
TGTGCCTGGAGTGTAGACCGGGACAAGGGGTCGGGCTATGGCTACACCTTC
CAWSVDRDKGSGYGYTF
>TRBD2|TRBJ2-4|TRBV30
TGTGCCTGGAGTCCCGACGGGGAGGGCATTCAGTACTTC
CAWSPDGEGIQYF
>TRBD1|TRBJ1-3|TRBV19
TGTGCCAGTAGTATAAACCGGGACAGGGGAAACACCATATATTTT
CASSINRDRGNTIYF
>TRBD2|TRBJ2-1|TRBV5-6
TGTGCCAGCAGCTTGGTGCCTAGCGGGATGCATGAGCAGTTCTTC
CASSLVPSGMHEQFF
>TRBD1|TRBJ1-5|TRBV7-2
TGTGCCAGCAGCGAAGACAGGGATCAGCCCCAGCATTTT
CASSEDRDQPQHF
>TRBD1|TRBJ2-5|TRBV19
TGTGCCAGTAGTATAACAGGGGGGCTAGAGACCCAGTACTTC
CASSITGGLETQYF
>TRBD2|TRBJ2-1|TRBV13
TGTGCCAGCAGCCAACCGACTAGCGGGAAGAATGAGCAGTTCTTC
CASSQPTSGKNEQFF
>.|TRBJ1-6|TRBV30
TGTGCCTGGAGTTCCACAGGGCCTTCACCCCTCCACTTT
CAWSSTGPSPLHF
>TRBD1|TRBJ2-1|TRBV9
TGTGCCAGCAGCGTAGCAGGGACAGGGGGGCACAATGAGCAGTTCTTC
CASSVAGTGGHNEQFF
>.|TRBJ1-2|TRBV28
TGTGCCAGCAGTTTATCAACGAACCGAGGGCTAATATATGGCTACACCTTC
CASSLSTNRGLIYGYTF
>.|TRBJ2-7|TRBV4-2
TGTGCCAGCAGCCAAGAGGTAGCGTTAAGCTCCTACGAGCAGTACTTC
CASSQEVALSSYEQYF
>.|TRBJ2-1|TRBV7-2
TGTGCCAGCAGCTTTCTCCCGACGGGGGTCGAGCAGTTCTTC
CASSFLPTGVEQFF
>TRBD2|TRBJ2-4|TRBV7-8
TGTGCCAGCAGCTTAGCGGGGGTTCTAGCGGATAAAAACATTCAGTACTTC
CASSLAGVLADKNIQYF
>.|TRBJ2-5|TRBV6-5
TGTGCCAGCAAAGGGGGATGGACCCTCCAAGAGACCCAGTACTTC
CASKGGWTLQETQYF
>TRBD1|TRBJ2-2|TRBV7-6
TGTGCCAGCAGCTTAACAACAGGGGGCGACACCGGGGAGCTGTTTTTT
CASSLTTGGDTGELFF
>TRBD2|TRBJ2-7|TRBV28
TGTGCCAGCAGTTTAACGGGACTAGCGTCCTACGAGCAGTACTTC
CASSLTGLASYEQYF
>.|TRBJ2-7|TRBV27
TGTGCCAGCAGTTTATCGGGCAAGGTGGGGGACTTCTACGAGCAGTACTTC
CASSLSGKVGDFYEQYF
>.|TRBJ1-1|TRBV5-4
TGTGCCAGCAGCTTGGGAACACGGGTGAACACTGAAGCTTTCTTT
CASSLGTRVNTEAFF
>TRBD2|TRBJ2-1|TRBV2
TGTGCCAGCAGTTTTCCGGGACTAGCGGAGAACTACAATGAGCAGTTCTTC
CASSFPGLAENYNEQFF
>TRBD2|TRBJ2-1|TRBV11-2
TGTGCCAGCAGCCAGGCTAGCGGCTCCTACAATGAGCAGTTCTTC
CASSQASGSYNEQFF
>.|TRBJ2-5|TRBV6-5
TGTGCCAGCAGTTACTTAAAGGCCACAGTTGAGCAGTACTTC
CASSYLKATVEQYF
>.|TRBJ1-1|TRBV11-2
TGTGCCAGCAGCTTTCGGGGTACGGACACTGAAGCTTTCTTT
CASSFRGTDTEAFF
>.|TRBJ2-3|TRBV16
TGTGCCAGCAGCGACGCTAGGTCAGATACGCAGTATTTT
CASSDARSDTQYF
>.|TRBJ2-3|TRBV11-3
TGTGCCAGCAGCTCCAGCCGGGACTCCAGCACAGATACGCAGTATTTT
CASSSSRDSSTDTQYF
>TRBD1|TRBJ1-4|TRBV5-5
TGTGCCAGCAGCCCGGGAGACAGGGGTAATGAAAAACTGTTTTTT
CASSPGDRGNEKLFF
>TRBD1|TRBJ2-7|TRBV28
TGTGCCAGCAGTGGAGGGACAGGGGACGAGCAGTACTTC
CASSGGTGDEQYF
>.|TRBJ2-7|TRBV4-2
TGTGCCAGCAGCCAAGTTAGGGGCTCCTACGAGCAGTACTTC
CASSQVRGSYEQYF
>TRBD1|TRBJ2-7|TRBV18
TGTGCCAGCTCACCGCCGACAGGGACCCCTAGGGAGCAGTACTTC
CASSPPTGTPREQYF
>.|TRBJ2-1|TRBV7-9
TGTGCCAGCAGCCCAGATCAAAATGAGCAGTTCTTC
CASSPDQNEQFF
>TRBD1|TRBJ1-1|TRBV4-1
TGCGCCAGCAGCCAAATCGGGACAGGGACTGAAGCTTTCTTT
CASSQIGTGTEAFF
>.|TRBJ1-2|TRBV19
TGTGCCAGTAGTCCGGCGGGGGTCACTAACTATGGCTACACCTTC
CASSPAGVTNYGYTF
>TRBD1|TRBJ2-1|TRBV19
TGTGCCAGTAGTCCACGACAGGGGACGGCCAGGCATGAGCAGTTCTTC
CASSPRQGTARHEQFF
>.|TRBJ2-1|TRBV4-2
TGTGCCAGCAGCCAAGAACCCGGTTTTAATGAGCAGTTCTTC
CASSQEPGFNEQFF
>.|TRBJ2-2|TRBV6-1
TGTGCCAGCATCCAGGGCTTGGGGGAGCTGTTTTTT
CASIQGLGELFF
>TRBD1|TRBJ1-5|TRBV5-1
TGCGCCAGCAGCTCCGGGACAGGAGGTCAGCCCCAGCATTTT
CASSSGTGGQPQHF
>TRBD1|TRBJ1-4|TRBV19
TGTGCCAGCAGTTCAGGGGGAACTAATGAAAAACTGTTTTTT
CASSSGGTNEKLFF
>.|TRBJ2-7|TRBV28
TGTGCCAGCAGTGATTGGGAGCCTCCTGTATGGGAGCAGTACTTC
CASSDWEPPVWEQYF
>.|TRBJ2-5|TRBV18
TGTGCCAGCTCACCGCCAGGGAAATTGGAGACCCAGTACTTC
CASSPPGKLETQYF